The clone carrying this T cell receptor beta chain has more than one count but fewer than ten. Its antigen is currently unknown. The same CDR3 also results from other DNA sequences found in this sample. The repertoire was sequenced with immunoSEQ multiplex PCR; TCRdb's copy has only in-frame clones and lacks some. The sample includes some 320,000 clones, 87% seen only once; the top ten take around 15%. Trimming cost V 2 bases and J 4 bases, with 12 bases left between them. Germline assignment: CDR1 SGHRS and CDR2 YFSETQ. CDR3 length equals 15 residues. The data are from a study of shared clonotypes between healthy human individuals. Study background: The study used three CD4 naive, three CD4 memory, two CD8 naive and one CD8 memory plate per donor. Study-wide points: Clonotype sharing across several donors was observed for about 5.2% of naive CD4 clonotypes.

This clonotype was sampled from a man between 18 and 35 years old in good health. Sequenced input: memory CD8+ T cells sorted from blood. Described subset: CD45RO+ cells pooled with CCR7-negative TemRA cells. This rearrangement joins TRBV5-1 to TRBJ2-2, with D perhaps TRBD2 (5 bases). The CDR3 DNA sequence: TGCGCCAGCAGCTTTGAGGGCCAAAGCACCGGGGAGCTGTTTTTT. This sequence encodes CASSFEGQSTGELFF.